This record looks at one TCR beta chain sequence and its context. These data are taken from a study of shared clonotypes between healthy human individuals. Overall study context: Used for every donor were three CD4 naive, three CD4 memory, two CD8 naive and one CD8 memory plate.

Clones were sequenced by immunoSEQ multiplex PCR, and TCRdb holds only the in-frame ones, with some missing. The sample consists of millions of clones, about 93% of them appearing once. Naive CD8 populations comprised CD45RO-negative cells positively selected for CCR7, excluding terminally differentiated effector memory CD45RA+ cells. Trimming shortened V by 2 bases and J by 7 bases, and 11 bases separated the two germline ends. The length of the CDR3 is 14 residues. In germline, CDR1 is MNHEY, CDR2 SVGAGI. The sequenced material came from naive CD8+ T cells from PBMCs. The chain joins TRBV6-5 to TRBJ1-4; D is possibly TRBD1 (5 bases). The sequence derives from a man between 18 and 29 years old in good health. Some clones in this sample may be carry-over from other donors' samples. DNA of the CDR3: TGTGCCAGCAGTTACAGGGGCTATGGTGAAAAACTGTTTTTT. Its translation: CASSYRGYGEKLFF.